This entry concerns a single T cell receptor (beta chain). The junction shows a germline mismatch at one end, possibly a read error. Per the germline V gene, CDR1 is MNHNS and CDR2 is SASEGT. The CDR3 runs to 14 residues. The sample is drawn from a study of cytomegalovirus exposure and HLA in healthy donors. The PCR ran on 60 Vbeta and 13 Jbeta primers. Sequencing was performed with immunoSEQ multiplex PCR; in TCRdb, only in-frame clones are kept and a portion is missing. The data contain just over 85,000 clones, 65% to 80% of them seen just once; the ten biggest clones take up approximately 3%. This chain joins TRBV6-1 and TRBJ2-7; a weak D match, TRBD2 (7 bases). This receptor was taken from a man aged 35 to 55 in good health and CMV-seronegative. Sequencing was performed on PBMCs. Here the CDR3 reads CAGSWGGEDYEQYF. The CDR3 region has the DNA TGTGCCGGCAGTTGGGGGGGCGAGGACTACGAGCAGTACTTC.